The 12 T cell receptor beta chains reported below all come from one sample, sequenced in a study of blood T cell repertoires in COVID-19. Generated by immunoSEQ multiplex PCR, the TCRdb table keeps only in-frame clones and is missing some. The sample holds 100,000 to 150,000 clones; roughly four fifths are singletons and the top ten take 16%. The sample consisted of peripheral blood. These receptors all stem from a woman in her fifties or sixties with acute or convalescent COVID-19.

V and J are TRBV7-8 and TRBJ1-1; the match to TRBD1 covers 7 bases. Germline trimming cut 5 bases from V and 0 bases from J; bases unmatched to any gene: 12. The CDR3 is 17 amino acids. Looked up from germline, CDR1 is SGHVS and CDR2 is FQNEAQ. For the CDR3, the DNA is TGTGCCAGCAGCATTACCCGGGACAGCAAGATGAACACTGAAGCTTTCTTT. Residues: CASSITRDSKMNTEAFF.

The J gene is TRBJ2-7, the V gene TRBV18; the match to TRBD1 covers 9 bases. V gave up 3 bases and J gave up 6 bases; unmatched junction bases: 6. Germline lookup yields CDR1 KGHSH and CDR2 LQKENI. This CDR3 has 14 residues. This CDR3 reads CASSPLTGGGEQYF. The CDR3 DNA sequence: TGTGCCAGCTCACCTTTAACAGGGGGCGGCGAGCAGTACTTC.

This clone was detected only a few times. Other DNA sequences from this sample encode an identical CDR3 as well. The chain employs TRBV6-5 and TRBJ2-2; D is unresolved. The CDR3 length is 12 residues. V was shortened by 6 bases and J by 1 base, with 3 bases between the two germline ends. CDR1 is MNHEY, CDR2 SVGAGI, per germline. Here the CDR3 reads CASSRNTGELFF. CDR3 DNA: TGTGCCAGCAGCCGGAACACCGGGGAGCTGTTTTTT.

The rearrangement joins TRBV5-6 to TRBJ1-2; D gene uncertain. This CDR3 contains 14 residues. V shed 0 bases and J shed 7 bases, with 13 bases lying between them. From germline, CDR1 is SGHDT and CDR2 YYEEEE. The CDR3 bases are TGTGCCAGCAGCTTGGGGTCACACATATTTGGCTACACCTTC. It encodes CASSLGSHIFGYTF.

DNA of the CDR3: TGTGCCAGCAGCCAAGAGGGGGGAACGCCTTCCTACGAGCAGTACTTC. Translating gives CASSQEGGTPSYEQYF. The V gene is TRBV3-1 (or the pseudogene TRBV3-2), the J gene TRBJ2-7; a possible D gene is TRBD2 (6 bases). Trimming removed 0 bases from V and 1 base from J, with 13 bases in between. The CDR3 loop spans 16 amino acids. Germline loops: CDR1 LGHDT, CDR2 YNNKEL (reference sequence).

The chain uses TRBV12-5 and TRBJ1-1; no firm D call. The V gene's germline CDR1 is LGHNT and CDR2 FRNRAP. Trimming shortened V by 8 bases and J by 3 bases, and 13 bases separated the two germline ends. There are 13 residues in the CDR3. The CDR3 protein is CASRGGRYTEAFF. The CDR3 DNA follows: TGTGCTAGTCGAGGAGGCAGGTACACTGAAGCTTTCTTT. Supplemented by reference TRBV12-5 and TRBJ1-1, the full variable domain reads DARVTQTPRHKVTEMGQEVTMRCQPILGHNTVFWYRQTMMQGLELLAYFRNRAPLDDSGMPKDRFSAEMPDATLATLKIQPSEPRDSAVYFCASRGGRYTEAFFGQGTRLTVV.

The gene calls are TRBV19 and TRBJ2-2; 7 bases map to TRBD1. V shed 6 bases and J 4 bases; nucleotides not matched to a gene: 5. The V gene's germline CDR1 is LNHDA and CDR2 SQIVND (reference sequence). The CDR3 is made up of 14 amino acids. This CDR3 is CASSINRGTGELFF. The CDR3 DNA follows: TGTGCCAGTAGCATAAACAGGGGCACCGGGGAGCTGTTTTTT.

The chain employs TRBV12-5 and TRBJ2-2; D possibly corresponds to TRBD2 (7 bases). CDR1 is LGHNT, CDR2 FRNRAP, per germline. V was trimmed by 0 bases and J by 4 bases, leaving 33 bases between them. The CDR3 is made up of 23 amino acids. In nucleotides, the CDR3 is TGTGCTAGTGGTTTGGTTAAGGAGTTGTTTTTTTTAGGGGAGGGGGATGGCACCGGGGAGCTGTTTTTT. Residues: CASGLVKELFFLGEGDGTGELFF.

This chain joins TRBV7-3 and TRBJ2-1; TRBD2 aligns across 7 bases. Germline trimming cut 5 bases from V and 8 bases from J; bases unmatched to any gene: 9. Germline CDR1 SGHTA, CDR2 FQGTGA. The length of the CDR3 is 14 residues. CDR3 amino acids: CASSQGLSGDEQFF. CDR3 in DNA: TGTGCCAGCAGCCAGGGACTATCTGGGGATGAGCAGTTCTTC.

This clone has only one observation. The J gene is TRBJ2-7, the V gene TRBV2, with D possibly being TRBD2 (5 bases). Per the germline V gene, CDR1 is SNHLY and CDR2 is FYNNEI. CDR3 length: 13 residues. Trimming cost V 2 bases and J 3 bases, with 8 bases left between them. The CDR3 coding sequence is TGTGCCAGCAGTGAATCGGGATTCTACGAGCAGTACTTC. Translated, it gives CASSESGFYEQYF. The full variable domain, rest sourced from reference TRBV2 and TRBJ2-7, is EPEVTQTPSHQVTQMGQEVILRCVPISNHLYFYWYRQILGQKVEFLVSFYNNEISEKSEIFDDQFSVERPDGSNFTLKIRSTKLEDSAMYFCASSESGFYEQYFGPGTRLTVT.

The chain joins TRBV11-2 to TRBJ1-2, with no clear D. The ends were cut back, 5 bases at V and 7 bases at J, with 11 bases in the middle. The CDR3 has 12 residues. CDR1 is SGHAT and CDR2 is FQNNGV in the germline V gene. CDR3 amino acids: CASSPTRGGYTF. The CDR3 DNA is TGTGCCAGCAGCCCCACCCGGGGTGGCTACACCTTC.

The chain recombines TRBV5-4 with TRBJ2-7; 7 bases are shared with TRBD1. This CDR3 is built from 15 residues. J gave up 0 bases and V 4 bases, and 7 bases lay outside the gene matches. Germline V gene data show CDR1 as SGHNT and CDR2 as YYREEE (reference sequence). The CDR3 nucleotides are TGTGCCAGCAGCCGACAGGGTACGAACTCCTACGAGCAGTACTTC. Protein: CASSRQGTNSYEQYF.